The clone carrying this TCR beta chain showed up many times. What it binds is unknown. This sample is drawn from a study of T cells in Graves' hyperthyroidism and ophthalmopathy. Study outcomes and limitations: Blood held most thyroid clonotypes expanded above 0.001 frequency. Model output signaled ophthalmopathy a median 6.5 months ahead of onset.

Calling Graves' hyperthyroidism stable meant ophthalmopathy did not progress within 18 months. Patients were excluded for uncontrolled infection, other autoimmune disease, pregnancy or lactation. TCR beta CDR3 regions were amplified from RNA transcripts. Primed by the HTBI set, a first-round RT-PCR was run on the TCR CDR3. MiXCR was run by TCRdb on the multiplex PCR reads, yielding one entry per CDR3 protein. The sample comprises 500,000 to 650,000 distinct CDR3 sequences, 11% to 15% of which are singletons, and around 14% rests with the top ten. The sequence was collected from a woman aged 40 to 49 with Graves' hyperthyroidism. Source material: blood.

The CDR3 region is CSGRGTMNTEAFF. The CDR3 coding sequence is TGCAGTGGCCGTGGAACAATGAACACTGAAGCTTTCTTT. This sequence joins TRBV20-1 and TRBJ1-1; D is ambiguous. Germline V gene lookup returns CDR1 DFQATT and CDR2 SNEGSKA (reference sequence). V was pared by 7 bases and J by 0 bases, with 12 bases between. The CDR3 has 13 amino acids.